Listed here are 12 T cell receptor beta chains from one sample, sequenced in a study of blood T cell repertoires in COVID-19. Measured with immunoSEQ multiplex PCR; TCRdb has only the in-frame clones, and not every one. The data hold some 150,000 clones, with under 85% observed a single time. The sequenced material came from peripheral blood. These receptor sequences come from a woman older than 75 in a cohort sampled during active or convalescent COVID-19.

This chain uses TRBV6-4 with TRBJ2-1; D perhaps matches TRBD2 (6 bases). This CDR3 spans 14 amino acids. The V gene lost 3 bases and the J gene lost 3 bases, with 9 bases spanning the gap. Per the germline V gene, CDR1 is MRHNA and CDR2 is SNTAGT. The chain's CDR3 is CASSEAGHYNEQFF. CDR3 bases: TGTGCCAGCAGTGAGGCGGGGCACTACAATGAGCAGTTCTTC.

The chain is built from TRBV11-3 and TRBJ2-6, with a tentative D call TRBD2 (6 bases). The V end lost 1 base, the J end lost 13 bases, and 14 bases lay between the germline ends. CDR3 length: 14 residues. The V gene's germline CDR1 is SGHNT and CDR2 YENEEA. CDR3: CASSLGRGSGVLTF. The DNA for the CDR3 is TGTGCCAGCAGCTTAGGCCGGGGGTCAGGGGTCCTGACTTTC.

V is TRBV2 and J is TRBJ2-5; TRBD1 is a possible D gene (5 bases). The CDR3 is 14 amino acids. Germline-derived CDR1 and CDR2 are SNHLY and FYNNEI. V lost 5 bases and J 2 bases, leaving 12 bases between the germline ends. The CDR3 bases are TGTGCCAGCAGTAAAACACGGACACAAGAGACCCAGTACTTC. Translation: CASSKTRTQETQYF. Supplemented by reference TRBV2 and TRBJ2-5, the full variable domain reads EPEVTQTPSHQVTQMGQEVILRCVPISNHLYFYWYRQILGQKVEFLVSFYNNEISEKSEIFDDQFSVERPDGSNFTLKIRSTKLEDSAMYFCASSKTRTQETQYFGPGTRLLVL.

The chain couples TRBV5-4 to TRBJ2-7, with 8 positions matching TRBD1. With V trimmed by 4 bases and J by 2 bases, 11 bases remained unmatched. The CDR3 length is 16 residues. Germline V gene lookup returns CDR1 SGHNT and CDR2 YYREEE (reference sequence). The CDR3 DNA reads as TGTGCCAGCAGCACGACTACAGGGGGGAACACCTACGAGCAGTACTTC. Translation: CASSTTTGGNTYEQYF.

The chain combines TRBV19 with TRBJ1-1, with 9 positions matching TRBD1. Germline lookup yields CDR1 LNHDA and CDR2 SQIVND (reference sequence). Trimming at V came to 5 bases and at J to 4 bases, leaving 5 bases not matched to a gene. This CDR3 contains 14 residues. The CDR3 region has the DNA TGTGCCAGTAGTGTAGGACAGGGGAGCACTGAAGCTTTCTTT. This translates into CASSVGQGSTEAFF.

This clone was seen a single time. This chain joins TRBV11-2 and TRBJ1-2; 9 bases match TRBD1. V was pared by 11 bases and J by 3 bases, with 10 bases of the junction left unmatched. The CDR3 loop spans 14 amino acids. From germline, CDR1 is SGHAT and CDR2 FQNNGV. CDR3 loop: CARLGTGYDYGYTF. DNA for the CDR3: TGTGCCCGCCTCGGGACAGGGTATGACTATGGCTACACCTTC.

This chain joins TRBV19 and TRBJ2-2; 9 positions agree with TRBD1. Germline assignment: CDR1 LNHDA and CDR2 SQIVND (reference sequence). V gave up 5 bases and J gave up 4 bases; unmatched junction bases: 2. This CDR3 comprises 14 residues. The CDR3 DNA follows: TGTGCCAGTAGTCCGGACAGGGGCACCGGGGAGCTGTTTTTT. Protein product: CASSPDRGTGELFF.

The J gene is TRBJ2-6, the V gene TRBV7-2; D is possibly TRBD1 (5 bases). The CDR3 covers 17 residues. V was shortened by 2 bases and J by 0 bases, with 11 bases between the two germline ends. Germline V gene lookup returns CDR1 SGHTA and CDR2 FQGNSA. The CDR3 nucleotides read TGTGCCAGCAGCTTAAGGGGCGTGTCCTCTGGGGCCAACGTCCTGACTTTC. It yields the protein CASSLRGVSSGANVLTF.

This clone occurred once. This chain joins TRBV9 and TRBJ2-1, with TRBD2 identical over 9 bases. With 0 bases clipped from V and 4 bases from J, the junction kept 5 bases outside the gene matches. CDR1 and CDR2 from the germline V gene are SGDLS and YYNGEE. This CDR3 is 16 amino acids long. In DNA, the CDR3 is TGTGCCAGCAGCGTAGTAGCGGGGGAGGTATACAATGAGCAGTTCTTC. It codes for CASSVVAGEVYNEQFF.

This rearrangement joins TRBV19 to TRBJ1-5, with D unclear. Per the germline V gene, CDR1 is LNHDA and CDR2 is SQIVND (reference sequence). The V end lost 1 base, the J end lost 3 bases, and 13 bases lay between the germline ends. The CDR3 loop spans 16 amino acids. The CDR3 sequence: CASSIGRQENNQPQHF. In DNA, the CDR3 is TGTGCCAGTAGTATAGGTCGGCAGGAAAACAATCAGCCCCAGCATTTT.

The chain recombines TRBV10-3 with TRBJ2-5, with D possibly TRBD1 on 6 matching bases. V lost 3 bases and J 3 bases, leaving 17 bases between the germline ends. Germline V gene data show CDR1 as ENHRY and CDR2 as SYGVKD. The CDR3 extends over 16 amino acids. CDR3 region: CAISEGWTAHKETQYF. CDR3 DNA sequence: TGTGCCATCAGTGAAGGGTGGACAGCACATAAAGAGACCCAGTACTTC.

This rearrangement joins TRBV28 to TRBJ2-1; 7 bases align to TRBD1. Trimming cost V 5 bases and J 7 bases; bases outside gene matches: 8. Germline assignment: CDR1 MDHEN and CDR2 SYDVKM. The CDR3 contains 14 residues. Written as DNA, the CDR3 is TGTGCCAGCAGTCCCCGGGTCAGGGGGAATGAGCAGTTCTTC. It specifies CASSPRVRGNEQFF. The whole variable domain, filled in from reference TRBV28 and TRBJ2-1, reads DVKVTQSSRYLVKRTGEKVFLECVQDMDHENMFWYRQDPGLGLRLIYFSYDVKMKEKGDIPEGYSVSREKKERFSLILESASTNQTSMYLCASSPRVRGNEQFFGPGTRLTVL.